This T cell receptor (beta chain) was recovered during a study of T-cell memory formation after mild COVID-19. Study observations and caveats: Clones that contracted from day 15 to 85 were balanced CD4/CD8, while later expanders leaned CD4+.

Comment on this clonotype: Its specificity is not known. One end of the junction varies from germline; a read error may be responsible.

This CDR3 is 15 amino acids long. Germline V gene sequence: CDR1 LGHDT, CDR2 YNNKEL (reference sequence). In TCRdb, the 5' RACE reads were re-called with MiXCR into one record per CDR3 protein. The sample carries more than 350,000 distinct CDR3 sequences, approximately 15% recorded once. The specimen was PBMCs or a T cell subset sorted from them (not recorded which). The clonotype comes from a man between 18 and 35 years old who had mild COVID-19 (a few samples of this study predate the infection). Cell type and time point are not known. The chain recombines TRBV3-1 with TRBJ2-5, with TRBD2 identical over 7 bases. CDR3 region: CASSQAGLNQETQYF. In DNA, the CDR3 is TGTGCCAGCAGTCAAGCGGGGCTTAATCAAGAGACCCAGTACTTC.